This T cell receptor beta chain emerged from a study of T cells in Graves' hyperthyroidism and ophthalmopathy. Study-wide results and caveats: Ophthalmopathy was distinguished from stable hyperthyroidism by 13 V-J signatures.

This clonotype occurred many times. Its target is unknown. TCR beta CDR3 regions were amplified from RNA transcripts. The HTBI primer set served for first-round RT-PCR of the TCR CDR3. Using its own MiXCR run on the multiplex PCR reads, TCRdb lists one record per CDR3 protein. The table includes fewer than 350,000 distinct CDR3 sequences, around a fifth detected once. J was trimmed by 0 bases and V by 1 base; bases with no gene match: 5. CDR1 is SGHRS, CDR2 YFSETQ, per germline. The CDR3 spans 17 residues. Sequencing was done on a sample of blood. J is TRBJ2-7 and V is TRBV5-1; the match to TRBD1 covers 12 bases. This clonotype was obtained from a man aged 50 to 59 with Graves' ophthalmopathy. The CDR3 protein is CASSLPGQGAFSYEQYF. The CDR3 coding sequence is TGCGCCAGCAGCTTGCCGGGACAGGGGGCATTCTCCTACGAGCAGTACTTC.